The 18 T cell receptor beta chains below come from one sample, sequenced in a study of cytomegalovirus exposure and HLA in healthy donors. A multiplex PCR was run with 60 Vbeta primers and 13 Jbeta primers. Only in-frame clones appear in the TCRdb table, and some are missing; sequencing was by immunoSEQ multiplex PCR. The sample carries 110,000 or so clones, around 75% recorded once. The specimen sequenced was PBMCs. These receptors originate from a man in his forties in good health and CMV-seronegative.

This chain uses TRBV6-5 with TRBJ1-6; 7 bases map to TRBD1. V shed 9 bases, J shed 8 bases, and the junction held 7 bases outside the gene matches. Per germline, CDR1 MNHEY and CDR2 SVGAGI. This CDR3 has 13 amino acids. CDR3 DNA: TGTGCCAGTAGGGGGCTCCTTGATTCACCCCTCCACTTT. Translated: CASRGLLDSPLHF.

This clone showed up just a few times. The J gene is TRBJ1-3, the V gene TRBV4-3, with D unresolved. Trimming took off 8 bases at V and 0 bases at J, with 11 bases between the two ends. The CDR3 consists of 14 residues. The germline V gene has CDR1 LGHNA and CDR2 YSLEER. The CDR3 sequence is CASGDLVSGNTIYF. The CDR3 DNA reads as TGCGCCAGCGGAGATTTAGTCTCTGGAAACACCATATATTTT.

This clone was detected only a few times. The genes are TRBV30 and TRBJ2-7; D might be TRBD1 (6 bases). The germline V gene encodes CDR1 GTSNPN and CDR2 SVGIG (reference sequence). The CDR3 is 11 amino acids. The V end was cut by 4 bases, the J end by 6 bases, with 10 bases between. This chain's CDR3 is CAWNQGREQYF. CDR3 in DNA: TGTGCCTGGAACCAGGGGCGCGAGCAGTACTTC.

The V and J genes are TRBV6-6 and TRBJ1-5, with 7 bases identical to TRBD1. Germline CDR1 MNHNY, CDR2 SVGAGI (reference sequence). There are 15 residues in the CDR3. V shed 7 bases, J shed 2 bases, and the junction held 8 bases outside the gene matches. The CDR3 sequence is CASTDDRARNQPQHF. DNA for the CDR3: TGTGCCAGCACCGACGACAGGGCGCGCAATCAGCCCCAGCATTTT.

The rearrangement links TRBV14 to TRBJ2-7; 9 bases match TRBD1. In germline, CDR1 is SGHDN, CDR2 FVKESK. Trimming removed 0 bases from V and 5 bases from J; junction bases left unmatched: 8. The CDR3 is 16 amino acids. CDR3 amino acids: CASSQEGGDRAHEQYF. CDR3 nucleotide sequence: TGTGCCAGCAGCCAAGAGGGAGGGGACAGGGCCCACGAGCAGTACTTC. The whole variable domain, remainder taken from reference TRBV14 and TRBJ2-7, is EAGVTQFPSHSVIEKGQTVTLRCDPISGHDNLYWYRRVMGKEIKFLLHFVKESKQDESGMPNNRFLAERTGGTYSTLKVQPAELEDSGVYFCASSQEGGDRAHEQYFGPGTRLTVT.

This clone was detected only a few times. The CDR3: CASSGIQGASGANVLTF. CDR3 DNA sequence: TGTGCCAGCAGTGGAATCCAGGGCGCCTCTGGGGCCAACGTCCTGACTTTC. This chain uses TRBV2 with TRBJ2-6; D possibly corresponds to TRBD1 (5 bases). Trimming stripped 4 bases from V and 0 bases from J, with 13 bases between. Germline CDR1 and CDR2: SNHLY and FYNNEI. The CDR3 runs to 17 residues.

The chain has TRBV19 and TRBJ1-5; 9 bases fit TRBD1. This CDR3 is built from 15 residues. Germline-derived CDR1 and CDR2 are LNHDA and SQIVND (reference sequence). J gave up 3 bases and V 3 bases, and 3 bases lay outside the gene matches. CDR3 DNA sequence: TGTGCCAGTAGTATTACAGGGGGCCCCAATCAGCCCCAGCATTTT. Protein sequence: CASSITGGPNQPQHF.

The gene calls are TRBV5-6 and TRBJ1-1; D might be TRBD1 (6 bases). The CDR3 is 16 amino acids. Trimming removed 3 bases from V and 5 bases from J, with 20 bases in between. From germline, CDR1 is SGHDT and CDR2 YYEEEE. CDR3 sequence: CASSSGHRVYRTEAFF. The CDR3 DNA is TGTGCCAGCAGCTCGGGGCACAGGGTTTACCGGACTGAAGCTTTCTTT.

The CDR3 reads CASSRQGGGELFF. The CDR3 nucleotides are TGTGCCAGCAGTAGACAGGGGGGTGGGGAGCTGTTTTTT. The chain uses TRBV25-1 and TRBJ2-2, with 9 positions matching TRBD1. Germline assignment: CDR1 MGHDK and CDR2 SYGVNS. The CDR3 spans 13 residues. V lost 5 bases and J lost 8; bases outside the gene matches: 3. The variable domain in full, completed from reference TRBV25-1 and TRBJ2-2, reads EADIYQTPRYLVIGTGKKITLECSQTMGHDKMYWYQQDPGMELHLIHYSYGVNSTEKGDLSSESTVSRIRTEHFPLTLESARPSHTSQYLCASSRQGGGELFFGEGSRLTVL.

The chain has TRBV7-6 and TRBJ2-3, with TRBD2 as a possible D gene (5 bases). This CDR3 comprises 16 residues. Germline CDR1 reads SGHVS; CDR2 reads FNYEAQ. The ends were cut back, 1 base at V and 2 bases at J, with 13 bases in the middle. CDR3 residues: CASSLGVDLTTDTQYF. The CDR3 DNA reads TGTGCCAGCAGCTTAGGAGTGGACTTAACCACAGATACGCAGTATTTT.

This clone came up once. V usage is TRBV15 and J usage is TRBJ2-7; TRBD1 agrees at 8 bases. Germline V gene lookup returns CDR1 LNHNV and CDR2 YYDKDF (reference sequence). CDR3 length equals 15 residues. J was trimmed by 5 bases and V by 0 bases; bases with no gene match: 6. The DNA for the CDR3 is TGTGCCACCAGCAGAGATCGGGCAGGGGGCCACGAGCAGTACTTC. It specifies CATSRDRAGGHEQYF.

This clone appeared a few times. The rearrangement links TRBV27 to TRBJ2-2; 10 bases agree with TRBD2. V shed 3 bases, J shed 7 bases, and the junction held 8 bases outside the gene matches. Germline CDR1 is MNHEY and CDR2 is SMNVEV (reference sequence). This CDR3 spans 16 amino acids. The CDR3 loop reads CASSFQSGRAVGELFF. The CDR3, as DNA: TGTGCCAGCAGTTTCCAAAGCGGGAGGGCCGTCGGGGAGCTGTTTTTT.

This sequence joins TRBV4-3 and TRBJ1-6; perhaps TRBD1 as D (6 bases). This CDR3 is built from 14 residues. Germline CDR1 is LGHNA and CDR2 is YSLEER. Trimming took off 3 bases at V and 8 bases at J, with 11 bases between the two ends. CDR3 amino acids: CASSQDSWYSPLHF. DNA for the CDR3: TGCGCCAGCAGCCAGGACAGTTGGTATTCACCCCTCCACTTT.

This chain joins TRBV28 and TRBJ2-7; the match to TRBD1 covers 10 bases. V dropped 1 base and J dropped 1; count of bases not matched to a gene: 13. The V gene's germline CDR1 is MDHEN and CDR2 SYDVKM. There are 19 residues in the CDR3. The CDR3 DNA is TGTGCCAGCAGTTTATCCTCACTCGGGGGACAGGGGCTTTCCTACGAGCAGTACTTC. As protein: CASSLSSLGGQGLSYEQYF.

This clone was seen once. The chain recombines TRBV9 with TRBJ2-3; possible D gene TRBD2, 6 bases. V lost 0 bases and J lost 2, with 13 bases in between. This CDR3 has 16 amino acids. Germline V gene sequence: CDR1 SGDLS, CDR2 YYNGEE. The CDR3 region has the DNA TGTGCCAGCAGCGTAGGCCCTCGGGGGTACACAGATACGCAGTATTTT. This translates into CASSVGPRGYTDTQYF. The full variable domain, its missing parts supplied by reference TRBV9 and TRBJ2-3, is DSGVTQTPKHLITATGQRVTLRCSPRSGDLSVYWYQQSLDQGLQFLIQYYNGEERAKGNILERFSAQQFPDLHSELNLSSLELGDSALYFCASSVGPRGYTDTQYFGPGTRLTVL.

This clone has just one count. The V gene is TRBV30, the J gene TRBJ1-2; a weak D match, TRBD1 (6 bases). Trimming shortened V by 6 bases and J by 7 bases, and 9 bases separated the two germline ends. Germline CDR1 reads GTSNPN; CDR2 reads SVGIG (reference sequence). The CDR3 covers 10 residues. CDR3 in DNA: TGTGCCTGCCACAGGGTTGGCTACACCTTC. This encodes CACHRVGYTF. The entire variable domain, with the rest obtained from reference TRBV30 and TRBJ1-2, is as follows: SQTIHQWPATLVQPVGSPLSLECTVEGTSNPNLYWYRQAAGRGLQLLFYSVGIGQISSEVPQNLSASRPQDRQFILSSKKLLLSDSGFYLCACHRVGYTFGSGTRLTVV.

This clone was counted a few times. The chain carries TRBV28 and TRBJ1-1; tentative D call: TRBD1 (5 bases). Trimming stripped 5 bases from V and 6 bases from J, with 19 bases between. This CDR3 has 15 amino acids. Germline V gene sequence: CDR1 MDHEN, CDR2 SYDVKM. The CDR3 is CASSVPGGSASEAFF. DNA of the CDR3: TGTGCCAGCAGTGTCCCGGGGGGGTCCGCGTCTGAAGCTTTCTTT.

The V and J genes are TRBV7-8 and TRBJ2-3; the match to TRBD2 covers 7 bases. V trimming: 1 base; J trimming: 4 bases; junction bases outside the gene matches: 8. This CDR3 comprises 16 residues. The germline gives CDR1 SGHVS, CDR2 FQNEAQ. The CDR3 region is CASSLGSGWAPDTQYF. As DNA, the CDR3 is TGTGCCAGCAGCTTAGGTAGCGGGTGGGCCCCAGATACGCAGTATTTT.